This T cell receptor (beta chain) originates from a study of blood T cell repertoires in COVID-19. Study as a whole: Samples taken during acute and convalescent COVID-19 were collected in the United States, Italy and Spain. PBMCs, B-cell-depleted T cells, or T cells were the source of the cDNA or gDNA that made up the material.

Germline V gives CDR1 SNHLY, CDR2 FYNNEI. V lost 7 bases, J lost 2 bases, and 3 bases stayed unmatched. This CDR3 is built from 14 residues. Participants spanned ages roughly 18 to 95 years and resided in about two dozen US areas. Cohort allocation depended upon clinical history that participants reported. Libraries were prepared by immunoSEQ multiplex PCR; TCRdb keeps only in-frame clonotypes and omits some of them. The sample includes tens of thousands of clones, 80% to 90% of them seen just once. The receptor was derived from a middle-aged woman with acute COVID-19. This chain joins TRBV2 and TRBJ2-5; TRBD1 matches at 11 bases. Sequenced sample: PBMCs or T cells enriched from blood (not recorded which). The CDR3 spells CASNGQGAQETQYF. Here the CDR3 DNA reads TGTGCCAGCAATGGACAGGGGGCACAAGAGACCCAGTACTTC.